This T cell receptor beta chain comes out of a study of blood T cell repertoires in COVID-19. Study as a whole: Samples taken during acute and convalescent COVID-19 were collected in the United States, Italy and Spain. Nucleic acid was either cDNA or gDNA, and it came from T cells, B-cell-depleted T cells, or PBMCs.

As originally analysed: Using reference gene primer amplification, nucleated cell counts were estimated. The method was immunoSEQ multiplex PCR; TCRdb's version includes in-frame clones alone and lacks a portion of them. V and J calls and clone size come straight from that table; D and trimming were deduced from the DNA. The sample shows about 25,000 clones, just over 85% of them seen only once. The CDR3 covers 13 residues. Germline CDR1 and CDR2: DFQATT and SNEGSKA (reference sequence). V lost 3 bases, J lost 10 bases, and 16 bases lay in between. Input material: peripheral blood. The chain employs TRBV20-1 and TRBJ2-1; D possibly corresponds to TRBD1 (5 bases). The sequence was obtained from a man in his 70s in a cohort sampled during active COVID-19. CDR3 in DNA: TGCAGTGCTAGTTTCAGGGCCCTATCCGAGCAGTTCTTC. It is translated as CSASFRALSEQFF.